This is a list of T cell receptor beta chains from one sample in a study of blood T cells in healthy people across ages. Each CDR3 protein is one row after TCRdb ran MiXCR on the 5' RACE reads. The top ten hold approximately 7% of the sample, which has about 1.4 million distinct CDR3 sequences, 59% seen once. Sample: blood. The source of these receptors is a man between 18 and 29 years old in good health. Each CDR3 is given with its conserved first and last residue. Each record gives: J gene, V gene, clone size, D gene, CDR3 protein, CDR3 DNA. The D gene is left open where the match is weak. Not every row has a clone size; where given, it reads once, few, many or a size class.

TRBJ2-5 TRBV5-6 once . CASRRRGREETQYF TGTGCCAGCAGGAGGAGGGGGCGCGAAGAGACCCAGTACTTC
TRBJ2-3 TRBV6-6 . TRBD2 CASSYSRRGRNTDTQYF TGTGCCAGCAGTTACTCTAGGCGGGGGAGGAACACAGATACGCAGTATTTT
TRBJ2-5 TRBV23-1 . . CARWKAKDNQETQYF TGCGCCAGATGGAAAGCCAAGGACAACCAAGAGACCCAGTACTTC
TRBJ2-1 TRBV20-1 . . CSARKSWLDDEQFF TGCAGTGCTAGGAAGAGCTGGTTGGACGATGAGCAGTTCTTC
TRBJ2-3 TRBV4-3 . . CASSQGGSTDTRYF TGCGCCAGCAGCCAAGGGGGTAGCACAGATACGCGGTATTTT
TRBJ1-2 TRBV3-1 . . CASSQAARTGITF TGTGCCAGCAGCCAAGCCGCACGGACGGGGATCACCTTC
TRBJ2-7 TRBV29-1 few . CSVAGTYEQYF TGCAGCGTTGCCGGGACCTACGAGCAGTACTTC
TRBJ2-1 TRBV10-1 . TRBD2 CASSWVGSGGDEQFF TGCGCCAGCAGCTGGGTTGGTAGCGGGGGAGATGAGCAGTTCTTC
TRBJ2-5 TRBV11-2 . TRBD2 CASSRLSGGEWETQYF TGTGCCAGCAGCCGCTTAAGCGGGGGGGAGTGGGAGACCCAGTACTTC
TRBJ1-6 TRBV20-1 . TRBD1 CSARDQGDRAYNSPLHF TGCAGTGCTAGAGACCAGGGGGATAGGGCCTATAATTCACCCCTCCACTTT
TRBJ1-1 TRBV4-2 . . CASSLRRGLNTEAFF TGTGCCAGCAGCCTTCGGCGGGGGCTGAACACTGAAGCTTTCTTT
TRBJ2-5 TRBV15 . . CATSREGRQGTQYF TGTGCCACCAGCAGAGAGGGCAGACAAGGGACCCAGTACTTC
TRBJ1-4 TRBV4-2 . TRBD1 CASSQAEPGQANEKLFF TGTGCCAGCAGCCAAGCAGAGCCGGGACAGGCCAATGAAAAACTGTTTTTT
TRBJ2-1 TRBV5-1 . . CASGFLGNEQFF TGCGCCAGCGGGTTTCTTGGGAATGAGCAGTTCTTC
TRBJ2-1 TRBV7-2 . TRBD2 CASSYTSGSSGLNEQFF TGTGCCAGCAGCTACACTAGCGGGAGTAGTGGATTGAATGAGCAGTTCTTC